This T cell receptor (beta chain) was observed in a study of Graves' ophthalmopathy and Graves' hyperthyroidism. RNA transcripts provided the template for amplifying TCR beta CDR3 regions. HTBI primers primed a first-round RT-PCR, and a second-round multiplex PCR followed. Via MiXCR, TCRdb re-called the multiplex PCR reads, giving one row per CDR3 protein. This repertoire shows almost 400,000 distinct CDR3 sequences, about a sixth found once; its top ten account for 1.5% to 2%. V was clipped by 5 bases and J by 3 bases, with 14 bases between them. CDR3 length equals 16 residues. Germline CDR1 MDHEN, CDR2 SYDVKM. This clonotype was detected many times.

This clonotype was obtained from a woman aged 18-35 years with Graves' ophthalmopathy. The gene calls are TRBV28 and TRBJ1-6; D not resolved. Sequencing was done on a sample of peripheral blood. This CDR3 is CASSRSGGYYNSPLHF. The CDR3 coding sequence is TGTGCCAGCAGTCGGTCTGGAGGGTACTATAATTCACCCCTCCACTTT. Looking up the rest from reference TRBV28 and TRBJ1-6 gives the full variable domain: DVKVTQSSRYLVKRTGEKVFLECVQDMDHENMFWYRQDPGLGLRLIYFSYDVKMKEKGDIPEGYSVSREKKERFSLILESASTNQTSMYLCASSRSGGYYNSPLHFGNGTRLTVT.